A single sample gave rise to the 9 T cell receptor beta chains below, sequenced in a study of T cell responses to AZD1222 COVID-19 vaccine. Produced via immunoSEQ multiplex PCR; TCRdb's table is partial and in-frame only. The table records approximately 60,000 clones, around 85% of them present only once. The specimen comprised peripheral blood, sampled on day 0 of MenACWY control vaccination. Every receptor here comes from an adult in good health.

The chain is built from TRBV27 and TRBJ2-7, with 7 bases lining up with TRBD2. The CDR3 has 18 amino acids. V was pared by 6 bases and J by 0 bases, with 17 bases of the junction left unmatched. Looked up from germline, CDR1 is MNHEY and CDR2 is SMNVEV (reference sequence). The CDR3 loop reads CASRPLTLSSGSSYEQYF. CDR3 sequence (DNA): TGTGCCAGCAGGCCGCTTACGTTGTCTAGCGGCAGCTCCTACGAGCAGTACTTC.

The chain joins TRBV4-3 to TRBJ2-5, with 16 bases aligning to TRBD2. Germline V gene sequence: CDR1 LGHNA, CDR2 YSLEER. V gave up 4 bases and J gave up 5 bases; unmatched junction bases: 7. The CDR3 is 17 residues long. CDR3 protein: CASSRGLAGGLAETQYF. In DNA form, the CDR3 reads TGCGCCAGCAGCCGGGGACTAGCGGGAGGGCTCGCGGAGACCCAGTACTTC.

This clone came up once. V is TRBV6-2 or TRBV6-3 and J is TRBJ1-3, with D unclear. The length of the CDR3 is 15 residues. The V and J ends lost 6 bases and 3 bases respectively, with 15 bases between them. Germline V lookup: CDR1 MNHEY, CDR2 SVGEGT. CDR3 in amino acids: CASSPRLGNGNTIYF. In DNA form, the CDR3 reads TGTGCCAGCAGCCCCCGCTTGGGAAATGGAAACACCATATATTTT.

V usage is TRBV5-1 and J usage is TRBJ1-2; D not certain. CDR3 size: 14 residues. Germline CDR1 is SGHRS and CDR2 is YFSETQ. V gave up 5 bases and J gave up 3 bases, with 14 bases separating them. The CDR3 nucleotides read TGCGCCAGCAGGGAGGAGGCAGCCTACTATGGCTACACCTTC. Translating gives CASREEAAYYGYTF.

The chain links TRBV7-2 to TRBJ2-3; possible D gene TRBD1, 6 bases. This CDR3 contains 15 residues. The germline V gene has CDR1 SGHTA and CDR2 FQGNSA. V lost 5 bases, J lost 4 bases, and 16 bases lay in between. The CDR3 nucleotides read TGTGCCAGCAGCCCACAGGGTTCAGGTGCAGATACGCAGTATTTT. This encodes CASSPQGSGADTQYF.

The chain joins TRBV20-1 to TRBJ1-5; 9 bases agree with TRBD1. The CDR3 consists of 14 residues. The germline V gene has CDR1 DFQATT and CDR2 SNEGSKA (reference sequence). The trim removed 3 bases at V and 9 bases at J, leaving 9 bases unmatched. CDR3 loop: CSASTDRGHRPQHF. The CDR3 nucleotides are TGCAGTGCTAGTACGGACAGGGGACATCGGCCCCAGCATTTT.

The chain employs TRBV6-4 and TRBJ2-3; 9 positions match TRBD2. This CDR3 spans 16 amino acids. The V and J ends lost 0 bases and 1 base, in that order; junction bases with no gene match: 2. CDR1 and CDR2 from the germline V gene are MRHNA and SNTAGT. In DNA, the CDR3 is TGTGCCAGCAGTGACTCGGCGGGAGGGGGCACAGATACGCAGTATTTT. Its protein is CASSDSAGGGTDTQYF.

V gene TRBV19 combines with J gene TRBJ1-2; possible D gene TRBD1, 5 bases. V shed 4 bases and J shed 0 bases, with 12 bases lying between them. The CDR3 totals 15 residues. Germline CDR1 LNHDA, CDR2 SQIVND (reference sequence). The CDR3 sequence is CASSTGTPTNYGYTF. CDR3 nucleotide sequence: TGTGCCAGTAGTACCGGGACGCCGACTAACTATGGCTACACCTTC.

This rearrangement joins TRBV6-5 to TRBJ2-1; D might be TRBD1 (6 bases). Germline CDR1 is MNHEY and CDR2 is SVGAGI. The CDR3 is made up of 14 amino acids. The V and J ends lost 8 bases and 10 bases respectively, with 21 bases between them. CDR3 sequence reads: CASVVGTNSREQFF. The CDR3 DNA sequence: TGTGCCAGCGTGGTGGGGACAAACTCGCGAGAGCAGTTCTTC.